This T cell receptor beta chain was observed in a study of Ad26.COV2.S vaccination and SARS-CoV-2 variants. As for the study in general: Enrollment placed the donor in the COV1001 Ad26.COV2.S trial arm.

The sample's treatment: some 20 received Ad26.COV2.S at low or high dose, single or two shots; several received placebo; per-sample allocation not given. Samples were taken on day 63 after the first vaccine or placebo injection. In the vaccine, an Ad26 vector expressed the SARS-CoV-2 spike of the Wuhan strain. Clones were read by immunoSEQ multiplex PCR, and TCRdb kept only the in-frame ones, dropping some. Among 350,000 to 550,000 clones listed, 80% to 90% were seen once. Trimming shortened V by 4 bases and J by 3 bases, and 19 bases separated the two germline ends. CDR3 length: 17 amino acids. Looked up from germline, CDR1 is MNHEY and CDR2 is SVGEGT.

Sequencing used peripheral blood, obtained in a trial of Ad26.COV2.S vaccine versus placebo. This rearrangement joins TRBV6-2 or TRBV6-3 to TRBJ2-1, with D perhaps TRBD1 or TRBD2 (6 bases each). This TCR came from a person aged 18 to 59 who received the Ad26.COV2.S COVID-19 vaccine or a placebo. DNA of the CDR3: TGTGCCAGCAGTTGGCCCCCGTCAGGGGAGGACTACAATGAGCAGTTCTTC. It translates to CASSWPPSGEDYNEQFF.